The 21 T cell receptor beta chains below were found in one sample sequenced in a study of T cells in Graves' hyperthyroidism and ophthalmopathy. From RNA transcripts, TCR beta CDR3 regions were amplified. RT-PCR in the first round (using the HTBI primer set) targeted the TCR CDR3. Each CDR3 protein gets one entry after TCRdb re-called the multiplex PCR reads with MiXCR. The sample carries 330,000 or so distinct CDR3 sequences, about 19% recorded once. The specimen sequenced was blood. The origin of the receptors is a man aged 50 to 59 with Graves' ophthalmopathy.

About this clonotype: It may be a read error: a sequence one base away is much more abundant. The chain has TRBV29-1 and TRBJ1-2; 7 bases agree with TRBD1. The V segment lost 8 bases and the J segment 6 bases; nucleotides outside the gene matches: 21. Per germline, CDR1 SQVTM and CDR2 ANQGSEA. The CDR3 is 16 amino acids. CDR3 DNA sequence: TGCAGCACGACATCCGGGACAGAGGAAGCATTGGATGGCTACACCTTC. This gives the protein CSTTSGTEEALDGYTF.

This clonotype was counted a few times. The chain links TRBV18 to TRBJ2-1; D possibly uses TRBD1 or TRBD2 (5 bases each). With 8 bases removed from V and 5 bases from J, the gap between germline ends came to 13 bases. CDR1 KGHSH and CDR2 LQKENI come from the germline V gene. CDR3 size: 13 residues. This CDR3 is CASRQIGDNEQFF. CDR3 coding DNA: TGTGCCAGCCGACAGATCGGGGACAATGAGCAGTTCTTC. Variable domain in full (rest from reference TRBV18 and TRBJ2-1): NAGVMQNPRHLVRRRGQEARLRCSPMKGHSHVYWYRQLPEEGLKFMVYLQKENIIDESGMPKERFSAEFPKEGPSILRIQQVVRGDSAAYFCASRQIGDNEQFFGPGTRLTVL.

J is TRBJ2-3 and V is TRBV10-3; D is perhaps TRBD1 (5 bases). CDR1 and CDR2 from the germline V gene are ENHRY and SYGVKD. V shed 3 bases and J shed 3 bases, with 13 bases lying between them. This CDR3 region has 15 residues. The CDR3 loop is CAISEGRRQTDTQYF. The CDR3, as DNA: TGTGCCATCAGTGAAGGGCGGAGACAGACAGATACGCAGTATTTT.

This clonotype turned up a few times. The chain has TRBV18 and TRBJ2-7; 12 positions match TRBD1. V was pared by 6 bases and J by 4 bases, with 4 bases of the junction left unmatched. This CDR3 spans 14 amino acids. Germline V gene sequence: CDR1 KGHSH, CDR2 LQKENI. The CDR3 here is CASSRDRGLYEQYF. CDR3 sequence (DNA): TGTGCCAGCTCTCGGGACAGGGGGCTGTACGAGCAGTACTTC.

J is TRBJ2-1 and V is TRBV20-1; TRBD2 aligns across 7 bases. The CDR3 is 16 amino acids. Unmatched junction bases numbered 10, after V lost 0 bases and J lost 5 bases. The germline V gene has CDR1 DFQATT and CDR2 SNEGSKA (reference sequence). The chain's CDR3 is CSAREAGTSKNNEQFF. The CDR3 DNA sequence: TGCAGTGCTAGAGAAGCGGGAACAAGTAAAAACAATGAGCAGTTCTTC.

The J gene is TRBJ2-5, the V gene TRBV9; no definite D call. Per germline, CDR1 SGDLS and CDR2 YYNGEE. The CDR3 has 13 amino acids. The V end lost 0 bases, the J end lost 5 bases, and 8 bases lay between the germline ends. CDR3 loop: CASSVDGRETQYF. The DNA for the CDR3 is TGTGCCAGCAGCGTAGACGGCCGGGAGACCCAGTACTTC.

The rearrangement uses TRBV12-3 or TRBV12-4 and TRBJ1-5; 11 bases are a match to TRBD1. After removal of 6 bases from V and 7 bases from J, the junction contained 5 bases not matched to a gene. The CDR3 runs to 14 residues. In DNA form, the CDR3 reads TGTGCCAGCAGCGGGGACAGGGGGAAACAGCCCCAGCATTTT. Translated, it gives CASSGDRGKQPQHF.

This clonotype was observed many times. The rearrangement links TRBV7-2 to TRBJ2-3; D is ambiguous. Looked up from germline, CDR1 is SGHTA and CDR2 is FQGNSA. Trimming took off 1 base at V and 7 bases at J, with 12 bases between the two ends. The CDR3 consists of 14 residues. This CDR3 is CASSLDAVMNTQYF. CDR3 coding DNA: TGTGCCAGCAGCTTAGATGCCGTTATGAATACGCAGTATTTT.

This clonotype appeared many times. V gene TRBV6-1 combines with J gene TRBJ2-1, with 14 bases fitting TRBD2. The CDR3 consists of 16 residues. The ends lost 5 bases at V and 8 bases at J; junction bases unmatched: 8. Looked up from germline, CDR1 is MNHNS and CDR2 is SASEGT. The CDR3 DNA reads as TGTGCCAGCAGTTTACCGGGACTAGCGGGAGAGTATGAGCAGTTCTTC. Translation gives CASSLPGLAGEYEQFF.

This clonotype has a handful of counts. The V call is TRBV4-1, the J call TRBJ2-3, with TRBD2 matching over 7 bases. V was pared by 4 bases and J by 3 bases, with 16 bases of the junction left unmatched. Germline CDR1 reads MGHRA; CDR2 reads YSYEKL. This CDR3 is 18 amino acids long. CDR3 region: CASSPYGTTSPVTDTQYF. Here the CDR3 DNA reads TGCGCCAGCAGCCCCTACGGGACTACCAGCCCAGTGACAGATACGCAGTATTTT.

This rearrangement joins TRBV9 to TRBJ2-3; perhaps TRBD2 as D (5 bases). This CDR3 region has 12 residues. The ends were cut back, 6 bases at V and 8 bases at J, with 13 bases in the middle. Germline V gene lookup returns CDR1 SGDLS and CDR2 YYNGEE. The CDR3 nucleotides are TGTGCCAGCAACCCTCTCGGAGGTACGCAGTATTTT. This sequence encodes CASNPLGGTQYF.

The chain employs TRBV13 and TRBJ2-3; 7 nucleotides agree with TRBD2. Unmatched junction bases numbered 4, after V lost 3 bases and J lost 1 base. There are 15 residues in the CDR3. From germline, CDR1 is PRHDT and CDR2 FYEKMQ (reference sequence). Written as DNA, the CDR3 is TGTGCCAGCAGCTTGCGACTAGCCCGCACAGATACGCAGTATTTT. Its translation is CASSLRLARTDTQYF.

This clonotype came up a few times. This rearrangement joins TRBV2 to TRBJ1-4; D is uncertain. This CDR3 has 14 residues. CDR1 is SNHLY and CDR2 is FYNNEI in the germline V gene. V lost 6 bases to trimming and J lost 5 bases, with 13 bases between them. The CDR3 reads CASRTGPTNEKLFF. CDR3 DNA sequence: TGTGCCAGCAGGACCGGGCCGACAAATGAAAAACTGTTTTTT.

The chain is built from TRBV6-5 and TRBJ2-5; TRBD1 matches at 10 bases. The CDR3 has 16 amino acids. The junction had 5 bases not matched to a gene; V was cut back by 0 bases and J by 4 bases. Per the germline V gene, CDR1 is MNHEY and CDR2 is SVGAGI. CDR3 bases: TGTGCCAGCAGTTACTCCGGGACAGGGGTTGGAGAGACCCAGTACTTC. Translating gives CASSYSGTGVGETQYF.

The sample holds many counts of this clonotype. V gene TRBV20-1 combines with J gene TRBJ2-3; 7 nucleotides agree with TRBD2. Germline values: CDR1 DFQATT, CDR2 SNEGSKA (reference sequence). V was pared by 3 bases and J by 6 bases, with 9 bases of the junction left unmatched. The CDR3 contains 14 residues. CDR3 residues: CSASWGGIGDTQYF. CDR3 nucleotide sequence: TGCAGTGCTAGTTGGGGAGGGATAGGGGATACGCAGTATTTT.

This clonotype was detected many times. V gene TRBV11-2 combines with J gene TRBJ1-2; D is unclear. Germline loops: CDR1 SGHAT, CDR2 FQNNGV. Deletions cut 5 bases from V and 7 bases from J, with 14 bases between. CDR3 length equals 13 residues. Written as DNA, the CDR3 is TGTGCCAGCAGCCCTCCGGCTCGCGTTGGCTACACCTTC. Protein: CASSPPARVGYTF.

This clonotype was observed many times. The rearrangement links TRBV12-3 or TRBV12-4 to TRBJ2-5; 11 bases match TRBD1. The CDR3 contains 16 residues. Losses at the gene ends were 7 bases for V and 4 bases for J; bases not matched to a gene: 11. The CDR3: CASTPSGQGARETQYF. CDR3 nucleotide sequence: TGTGCCAGCACCCCAAGCGGACAGGGGGCCCGAGAGACCCAGTACTTC.

Note on this clonotype: A much larger clone lies a single base off, so this may be a read error. The chain recombines TRBV30 with TRBJ1-1; D is ambiguous. Germline lookup yields CDR1 GTSNPN and CDR2 SVGIG (reference sequence). Between the trimmed V and J ends, which lost 3 bases and 4 bases, there was a span of 15 bases. CDR3 size: 14 residues. The CDR3 spells CAWRPEVLSTEAFF. DNA for the CDR3: TGTGCCTGGAGGCCCGAAGTCCTGAGCACTGAAGCTTTCTTT.

The gene calls are TRBV7-9 and TRBJ2-3; 10 nucleotides align to TRBD2. V shed 4 bases, J shed 0 bases, and the junction held 7 bases outside the gene matches. Germline values: CDR1 SEHNR, CDR2 FQNEAQ (reference sequence). The CDR3 runs to 17 residues. The chain's CDR3 is CASSWGTSELSTDTQYF. The CDR3 nucleotides are TGTGCCAGCAGCTGGGGGACTAGCGAACTGAGCACAGATACGCAGTATTTT.

The table lists this clonotype with many counts. The rearrangement uses TRBV28 and TRBJ1-5; a weak D match, TRBD1 (6 bases). Germline values: CDR1 MDHEN, CDR2 SYDVKM. The V and J ends lost 5 bases and 9 bases respectively, with 11 bases between them. The CDR3 is 12 amino acids. CDR3 in DNA: TGTGCCAGCAGTACGGGACACTCGCCCCAGCATTTT. Protein sequence: CASSTGHSPQHF.

This clonotype was counted ten times or more. The gene calls are TRBV6-7 and TRBJ2-2; 9 bases line up with TRBD2. TRBV6-7 counts as an open reading frame of uncertain function. Trimming cost V 5 bases and J 1 base; bases outside gene matches: 8. This CDR3 region has 17 residues. The chain's CDR3 is CASSLPRLAENTGELFF. CDR3 nucleotide sequence: TGTGCCAGCAGTCTCCCTCGACTAGCGGAGAACACCGGGGAGCTGTTTTTT.